Below are 32 T cell receptor beta chains sequenced from a single sample in a study of metastatic and nonmetastatic thyroid tumors. Prior to thyroid surgery, none of the patients had received any treatment. TCRdb re-analyzed the PCR reads using MiXCR. The repertoire consists of about 4,100 clones, with roughly a third occurring once and the leading ten covering about 25%. Sequenced material: adjacent normal tissue. Source of these receptors: a male donor with papillary thyroid cancer or a benign thyroid nodule (not recorded which). Some clones in this sample may be carry-over from other donors' samples.

The chain uses TRBV13 and TRBJ1-2; no definite D call. V lost 0 bases to trimming and J lost 5 bases, with 13 bases between them. The CDR3 spans 15 residues. Germline lookup yields CDR1 PRHDT and CDR2 FYEKMQ (reference sequence). The CDR3 sequence: CASSLGVTGGYGYTF. CDR3 coding DNA: TGTGCCAGCAGCTTAGGGGTAACCGGAGGGTATGGCTACACCTTC. Drawing the rest from reference TRBV13 and TRBJ1-2, the complete variable domain is AAGVIQSPRHLIKEKRETATLKCYPIPRHDTVYWYQQGPGQDPQFLISFYEKMQSDKGSIPDRFSAQQFSDYHSELNMSSLELGDSALYFCASSLGVTGGYGYTFGSGTRLTVV.

This clone was observed a few times. The gene calls are TRBV6-2 or TRBV6-3 and TRBJ1-2; 7 bases agree with TRBD1. From germline, CDR1 is MNHEY and CDR2 SVGEGT. The CDR3 extends over 14 amino acids. J was trimmed by 8 bases and V by 1 base; bases with no gene match: 7. The CDR3 protein is CASSYWDSLRGYTF. The CDR3 DNA is TGTGCCAGCAGTTACTGGGACAGCCTTCGGGGCTACACCTTC.

The chain is built from TRBV3-1 and TRBJ1-2; D gene unclear. Trimming pared 4 bases from V and 7 bases from J, leaving 13 bases between. The CDR3 consists of 13 residues. CDR1 is LGHDT, CDR2 YNNKEL, per germline (reference sequence). The CDR3 bases are TGTGCCAGCAGCCCCGGGGAAGAGGCTGGCTACACCTTC. This translates into CASSPGEEAGYTF.

This clone qualifies as medium-sized (0.01 to 0.1%). The chain recombines TRBV7-9 with TRBJ2-5; D unresolved. This CDR3 region has 17 residues. V dropped 0 bases and J dropped 2 bases, with 16 bases sitting between them. Germline V CDR1 and CDR2: SEHNR, FQNEAQ (reference sequence). The CDR3 reads CASSLAGPVLLQETQYF. CDR3 DNA sequence: TGTGCCAGCAGCTTAGCTGGGCCGGTTCTATTACAAGAGACCCAGTACTTC.

This chain uses TRBV5-1 with TRBJ1-2; the D is unclear. There are 13 residues in the CDR3. Trimming stripped 0 bases from V and 4 bases from J, with 7 bases between. The germline V gene has CDR1 SGHRS and CDR2 YFSETQ. As DNA, the CDR3 is TGCGCCAGCAGCTTGGAGGGAAGCTATGGCTACACCTTC. Translated: CASSLEGSYGYTF.

This clone occurred a few times. This rearrangement joins TRBV7-3 to TRBJ2-1; a weak D match, TRBD1 (6 bases). The CDR3 is 12 amino acids. V was clipped by 4 bases and J by 9 bases, with 10 bases between them. The V gene's germline CDR1 is SGHTA and CDR2 FQGTGA. CDR3 amino acids: CASSYIGGEQFF. CDR3 DNA sequence: TGTGCCAGCAGCTATATAGGGGGTGAGCAGTTCTTC.

This chain joins TRBV11-2 and TRBJ2-1; the match to TRBD2 covers 7 bases. J lost 0 bases, V lost 5 bases, and 13 bases had no gene match. The germline V gene encodes CDR1 SGHAT and CDR2 FQNNGV. The length of the CDR3 is 18 residues. The CDR3 DNA reads TGTGCCAGCAGCCTCCTCCGGCGGGGGAGCTTCTCCTACAATGAGCAGTTCTTC. Residues: CASSLLRRGSFSYNEQFF. The full variable domain, its missing parts supplied by reference TRBV11-2 and TRBJ2-1, is EAGVAQSPRYKIIEKRQSVAFWCNPISGHATLYWYQQILGQGPKLLIQFQNNGVVDDSQLPKDRFSAERLKGVDSTLKIQPAKLEDSAVYLCASSLLRRGSFSYNEQFFGPGTRLTVL.

V gene TRBV19 combines with J gene TRBJ2-2; no clear D gene. The V and J ends lost 0 bases and 15 bases respectively, with 14 bases between them. CDR1 and CDR2 from the germline V gene are LNHDA and SQIVND (reference sequence). The CDR3 has 13 amino acids. DNA for the CDR3: TGTGCCAGTAGTATAGATTACCGCTCACGGTTGTTTTTT. The encoded protein is CASSIDYRSRLFF.

This chain links TRBV30 with TRBJ1-2; TRBD1 matches at 8 bases. CDR1 and CDR2 (germline): GTSNPN, SVGIG (reference sequence). The CDR3 extends over 15 amino acids. V dropped 1 base and J dropped 8; count of bases not matched to a gene: 12. The CDR3 region is CAWSGPARGLKGYTF. Here the CDR3 DNA reads TGTGCCTGGAGTGGGCCTGCCAGGGGGCTGAAAGGCTACACCTTC.

The rearrangement joins TRBV6-4 to TRBJ2-7, with 10 bases matching TRBD2. The J segment lost 4 bases and the V segment lost 5 bases, leaving 11 bases of the junction unmatched. Per the germline V gene, CDR1 is MRHNA and CDR2 is SNTAGT. The CDR3 consists of 16 residues. In DNA form, the CDR3 reads TGTGCCAGCAGTTACACCCAACTAGCGGGGAATTACGAGCAGTACTTC. Translated: CASSYTQLAGNYEQYF.

The sample holds a few counts of this clone. This chain uses TRBV2 with TRBJ2-1; TRBD2 is a possible D gene (6 bases). Germline V gives CDR1 SNHLY, CDR2 FYNNEI. The V and J ends lost 8 bases and 4 bases respectively, with 15 bases between them. CDR3 length equals 14 residues. This CDR3 reads CASGVWAGYNEQFF. Here the CDR3 DNA reads TGTGCCAGCGGGGTCTGGGCGGGGTACAATGAGCAGTTCTTC.

This clone is deemed medium-sized (0.01 to 0.1%). It is unclear where the CDR3 begins or ends on the DNA, so no DNA is shown, and the CDR3 is as TCRdb lists it. The chain has TRBV2 and TRBJ1-2; no DNA check was done on the table's D call, TRBD1. The CDR3 adds up to 12 amino acids, both ends counted. Germline lookup yields CDR1 SNHLY and CDR2 FYNNEI. CDR3 residues: CASSGQSYGCTF.

The chain employs TRBV4-1 and TRBJ2-7; 8 nucleotides line up with TRBD1. Germline V CDR1 and CDR2: MGHRA, YSYEKL. The CDR3 length is 17 residues. The V segment lost 4 bases and the J segment 3 bases; nucleotides outside the gene matches: 14. Written as DNA, the CDR3 is TGCGCCAGCAGCCGATACCACGAACAGGGGGAATTCTACGAGCAGTACTTC. Amino acid sequence: CASSRYHEQGEFYEQYF.

The rearrangement links TRBV7-2 to TRBJ2-1; TRBD2 matches 7 bases. With V trimmed by 8 bases and J by 9 bases, 16 bases remained unmatched. Per germline, CDR1 SGHTA and CDR2 FQGNSA. This CDR3 is built from 15 residues. CDR3 DNA: TGTGCCAGCTCCGGGGGGACCCCGGGAGGAGTTGAGCAGTTCTTC. Amino acids: CASSGGTPGGVEQFF. The complete variable domain, with remaining parts taken from reference TRBV7-2 and TRBJ2-1, reads GAGVSQSPSNKVTEKGKDVELRCDPISGHTALYWYRQSLGQGLEFLIYFQGNSAPDKSGLPSDRFSAERTGGSVSTLTIQRTQQEDSAVYLCASSGGTPGGVEQFFGPGTRLTVL.

The rearrangement joins TRBV20-1 to TRBJ2-7, with D unclear. V was shortened by 1 base and J by 2 bases, with 21 bases between the two germline ends. The CDR3 extends over 17 amino acids. Germline V gene lookup returns CDR1 DFQATT and CDR2 SNEGSKA (reference sequence). The CDR3 DNA reads as TGCAGTGCTAGAGGAGACTTTTTTCAGACGACCCCCTACGAGCAGTACTTC. Protein sequence: CSARGDFFQTTPYEQYF.

This chain joins TRBV28 and TRBJ1-6, with 7 bases lining up with TRBD1. V shed 2 bases and J 3 bases; nucleotides not matched to a gene: 1. The CDR3 is made up of 15 amino acids. The germline gives CDR1 MDHEN, CDR2 SYDVKM. The CDR3 sequence: CASSLAGGYNSPLHF. CDR3 sequence (DNA): TGTGCCAGCAGTTTAGCAGGGGGCTATAATTCACCCCTCCACTTT.

This clone was counted a single time. The V and J genes are TRBV7-9 and TRBJ1-2; possible D gene TRBD1, 6 bases. This CDR3 comprises 13 residues. Germline V CDR1 and CDR2: SEHNR, FQNEAQ (reference sequence). V lost 5 bases and J 3 bases, leaving 10 bases between the germline ends. The DNA of the CDR3 is TGTGCCAGCAGCGGACAGTTAGACTATGGCTACACCTTC. Translated, it gives CASSGQLDYGYTF. The entire variable domain, with the rest obtained from reference TRBV7-9 and TRBJ1-2, is as follows: DTGVSQNPRHKITKRGQNVTFRCDPISEHNRLYWYRQTLGQGPEFLTYFQNEAQLEKSRLLSDRFSAERPKGSFSTLEIQRTEQGDSAMYLCASSGQLDYGYTFGSGTRLTVV.

The chain combines TRBV2 with TRBJ1-2, with D maybe TRBD1 (6 bases). This CDR3 region has 13 residues. CDR1 is SNHLY, CDR2 FYNNEI, per germline. Trimming took off 6 bases at V and 1 base at J, with 9 bases between the two ends. In DNA form, the CDR3 reads TGTGCCAGCAGCAGAGGGGGTAACTATGGCTACACCTTC. It yields the protein CASSRGGNYGYTF.

This clone is medium-sized in the sample. The chain couples TRBV9 to TRBJ2-7; a weak D match, TRBD2 (6 bases). The CDR3 consists of 16 residues. The germline gives CDR1 SGDLS, CDR2 YYNGEE. V lost 0 bases to trimming and J lost 2 bases, with 15 bases between them. Here the CDR3 reads CASSVGWGDEAYEQYF. Here the CDR3 DNA reads TGTGCCAGCAGCGTAGGGTGGGGGGACGAGGCCTACGAGCAGTACTTC.

In its sample, this clone was seen a few times. The chain recombines TRBV19 with TRBJ1-1; D unresolved. Trimming pared 6 bases from V and 6 bases from J, leaving 14 bases between. Germline CDR1 and CDR2: LNHDA and SQIVND (reference sequence). This CDR3 comprises 13 residues. The CDR3 loop is CASSPGPRAEAFF. In DNA, the CDR3 is TGTGCCAGTAGCCCCGGGCCCCGGGCTGAAGCTTTCTTT.

Within the sample, this clone is medium-sized (0.01 to 0.1%). This chain links TRBV7-6 with TRBJ2-1; the match to TRBD2 covers 11 bases. After removal of 5 bases from V and 5 bases from J, the junction contained 2 bases not matched to a gene. The CDR3 is 14 amino acids. Germline values: CDR1 SGHVS, CDR2 FNYEAQ. Here the CDR3 reads CASSPGLADNEQFF. CDR3 coding DNA: TGTGCCAGCAGCCCGGGACTAGCGGACAATGAGCAGTTCTTC.

J is TRBJ1-5 and V is TRBV7-3, with D perhaps TRBD1 (6 bases). The CDR3 sequence is 17 residues long. Trimming took 3 bases from V and 4 from J, leaving 19 bases between them. CDR1 SGHTA and CDR2 FQGTGA come from the germline V gene. Here the CDR3 reads CASSLAKSGARNQPQHF. The CDR3 region has the DNA TGTGCCAGCAGCTTGGCCAAGTCGGGGGCCAGGAATCAGCCCCAGCATTTT.

The chain combines TRBV25-1 with TRBJ1-4; 9 nucleotides line up with TRBD1. The CDR3 extends over 15 amino acids. V was pared by 1 base and J by 7 bases, with 4 bases of the junction left unmatched. CDR1 is MGHDK and CDR2 is SYGVNS in the germline V gene. CDR3 residues: CASSEWGQGGEKLFF. CDR3 in DNA: TGTGCCAGCAGTGAATGGGGACAGGGAGGTGAAAAACTGTTTTTT. Full variable domain (remainder filled in from reference TRBV25-1 and TRBJ1-4): EADIYQTPRYLVIGTGKKITLECSQTMGHDKMYWYQQDPGMELHLIHYSYGVNSTEKGDLSSESTVSRIRTEHFPLTLESARPSHTSQYLCASSEWGQGGEKLFFGSGTQLSVL.

This clone was counted only a few times. V and J are TRBV6-1 and TRBJ1-3; D is ambiguous. The CDR3 is made up of 15 amino acids. The germline gives CDR1 MNHNS, CDR2 SASEGT. With 6 bases removed from V and 3 bases from J, the gap between germline ends came to 15 bases. The CDR3 sequence is CASSPRAEGGNTIYF. The CDR3 nucleotides read TGTGCCAGCAGCCCCCGAGCAGAAGGTGGAAACACCATATATTTT.

The rearrangement uses TRBV20-1 and TRBJ2-7; 11 bases line up with TRBD2. The CDR3 is 20 residues long. The J segment lost 2 bases and the V segment lost 7 bases, leaving 25 bases of the junction unmatched. Germline CDR1 is DFQATT and CDR2 is SNEGSKA (reference sequence). The CDR3 nucleotides are TGCAGTGGTACCGATCAACTAGGTAGCGGGAGGGCCTCGGTGACCTACGAGCAGTACTTC. Encoded protein: CSGTDQLGSGRASVTYEQYF.

The rearrangement joins TRBV4-3 to TRBJ1-1, with 9 bases lining up with TRBD1. Germline V lookup: CDR1 LGHNA, CDR2 YSLEER. The trim removed 3 bases at V and 3 bases at J, leaving 2 bases unmatched. This CDR3 has 14 residues. The CDR3 nucleotides read TGCGCCAGCAGCCAGCGGACAGGGGACACTGAAGCTTTCTTT. Protein sequence: CASSQRTGDTEAFF.

V usage is TRBV20-1 and J usage is TRBJ2-2, with TRBD1 matching over 11 bases. The CDR3 is made up of 16 amino acids. CDR1 is DFQATT, CDR2 SNEGSKA, per germline (reference sequence). Trimming removed 0 bases from V and 5 bases from J; junction bases left unmatched: 5. The CDR3 here is CSAREWDRGGTGELFF. CDR3 nucleotides: TGCAGTGCTAGAGAATGGGACAGGGGGGGAACCGGGGAGCTGTTTTTT.

This clone was observed a handful of times. The CDR3 region is CATSRDRSVFASYEQYF. The CDR3 DNA is TGTGCCACCAGCAGAGATAGGTCAGTGTTTGCTTCCTACGAGCAGTACTTC. The chain couples TRBV15 to TRBJ2-7; no firm D call. CDR3 length: 17 residues. CDR1 is LNHNV and CDR2 is YYDKDF in the germline V gene (reference sequence). The V and J ends lost 0 bases and 1 base respectively, with 16 bases between them.

A word on this clone: At one boundary the junction diverges from the germline segment, which might be a read error. This sequence joins TRBV6-5 and TRBJ2-7; TRBD1 matches at 9 bases. From germline, CDR1 is MNHEY and CDR2 SVGAGI. This CDR3 is built from 17 residues. The CDR3 protein is CASRYSGHRQGAYEQYF. CDR3 sequence (DNA): TGTGCCAGCAGATACTCAGGCCATAGACAGGGGGCCTACGAGCAGTACTTC.

J is TRBJ1-1 and V is TRBV5-1; D gene unclear. V dropped 1 base and J dropped 1 base, with 5 bases sitting between them. The CDR3 spans 13 residues. CDR1 and CDR2 (germline): SGHRS, YFSETQ. CDR3 in DNA: TGCGCCAGCAGCTTGAATGCGAACACTGAAGCTTTCTTT. Translation gives CASSLNANTEAFF.

The chain has TRBV30 and TRBJ1-1; D unresolved. CDR1 and CDR2 (germline): GTSNPN, SVGIG (reference sequence). The CDR3 has 12 residues. V was cut by 2 bases and J by 1 base, with 5 bases left in between. In nucleotides, the CDR3 is TGTGCCTGGAGTTGGCAGAACACTGAAGCTTTCTTT. Its translation is CAWSWQNTEAFF. Drawing the rest from reference TRBV30 and TRBJ1-1, the complete variable domain is SQTIHQWPATLVQPVGSPLSLECTVEGTSNPNLYWYRQAAGRGLQLLFYSVGIGQISSEVPQNLSASRPQDRQFILSSKKLLLSDSGFYLCAWSWQNTEAFFGQGTRLTVV.

This clone was seen more than once but under ten times. J is TRBJ2-2 and V is TRBV6-2 or TRBV6-3; D possibly corresponds to TRBD1 (5 bases). Trimming pared 0 bases from V and 3 bases from J, leaving 8 bases between. This CDR3 spans 15 amino acids. Germline CDR1 reads MNHEY; CDR2 reads SVGEGT. As DNA, the CDR3 is TGTGCCAGCAGTTACTCGGCAGGGTACACCGGGGAGCTGTTTTTT. Encoded protein: CASSYSAGYTGELFF.